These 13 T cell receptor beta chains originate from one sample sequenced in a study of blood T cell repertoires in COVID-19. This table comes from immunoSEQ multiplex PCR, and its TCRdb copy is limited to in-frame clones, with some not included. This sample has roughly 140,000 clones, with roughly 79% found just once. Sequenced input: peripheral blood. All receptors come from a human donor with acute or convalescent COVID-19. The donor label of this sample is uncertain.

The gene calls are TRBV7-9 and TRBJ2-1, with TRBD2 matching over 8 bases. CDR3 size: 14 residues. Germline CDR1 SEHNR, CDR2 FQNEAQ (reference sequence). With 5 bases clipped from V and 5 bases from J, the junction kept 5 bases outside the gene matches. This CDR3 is CASSGTRTNNEQFF. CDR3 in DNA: TGTGCCAGCAGCGGGACTAGGACGAACAATGAGCAGTTCTTC.

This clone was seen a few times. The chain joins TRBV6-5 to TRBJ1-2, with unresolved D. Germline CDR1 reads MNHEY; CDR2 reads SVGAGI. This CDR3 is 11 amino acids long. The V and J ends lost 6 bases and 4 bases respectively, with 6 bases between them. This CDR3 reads CASRQLYGYTF. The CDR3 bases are TGTGCCAGCAGACAGCTCTATGGCTACACCTTC.

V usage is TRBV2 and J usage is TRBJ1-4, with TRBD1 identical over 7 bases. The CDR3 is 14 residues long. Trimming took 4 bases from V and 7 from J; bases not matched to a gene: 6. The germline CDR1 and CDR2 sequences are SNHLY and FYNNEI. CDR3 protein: CASSVPGGFEKLFF. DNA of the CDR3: TGTGCCAGCAGTGTACCAGGGGGGTTTGAAAAACTGTTTTTT.

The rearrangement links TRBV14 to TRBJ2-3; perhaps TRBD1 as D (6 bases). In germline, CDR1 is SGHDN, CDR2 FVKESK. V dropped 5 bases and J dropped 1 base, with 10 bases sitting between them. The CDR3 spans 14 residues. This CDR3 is CASSSRQGTDTQYF. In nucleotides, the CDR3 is TGTGCCAGCAGCTCCCGACAGGGCACAGATACGCAGTATTTT.

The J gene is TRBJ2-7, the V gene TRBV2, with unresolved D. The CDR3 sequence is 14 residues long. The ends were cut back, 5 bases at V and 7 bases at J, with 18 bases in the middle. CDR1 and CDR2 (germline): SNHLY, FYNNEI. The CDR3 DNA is TGTGCCAGCAGTCCAACCCCCAGGCTTGGGGAGCAGTACGTC. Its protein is CASSPTPRLGEQYV.

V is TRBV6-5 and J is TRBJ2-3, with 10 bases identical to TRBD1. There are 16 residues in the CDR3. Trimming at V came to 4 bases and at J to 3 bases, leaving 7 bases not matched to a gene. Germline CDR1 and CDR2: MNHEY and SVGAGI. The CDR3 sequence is CASSFRQGAVTDTQYF. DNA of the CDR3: TGTGCCAGCAGTTTTCGACAGGGGGCCGTAACAGATACGCAGTATTTT.

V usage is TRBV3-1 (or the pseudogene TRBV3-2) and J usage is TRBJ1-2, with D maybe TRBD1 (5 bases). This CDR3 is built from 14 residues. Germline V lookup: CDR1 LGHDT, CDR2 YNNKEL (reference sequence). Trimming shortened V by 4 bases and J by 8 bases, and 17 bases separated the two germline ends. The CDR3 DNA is TGTGCCAGCAGCCTTCTTGGCGGGGCGGGAGGCTACACCTTC. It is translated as CASSLLGGAGGYTF.

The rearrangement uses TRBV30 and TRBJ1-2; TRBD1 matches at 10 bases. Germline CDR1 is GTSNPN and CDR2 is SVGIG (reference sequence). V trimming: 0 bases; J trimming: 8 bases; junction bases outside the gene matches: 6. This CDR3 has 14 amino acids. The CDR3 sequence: CAWSVRDRGKGYTF. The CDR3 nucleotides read TGTGCCTGGAGTGTAAGGGACAGGGGAAAAGGCTACACCTTC.

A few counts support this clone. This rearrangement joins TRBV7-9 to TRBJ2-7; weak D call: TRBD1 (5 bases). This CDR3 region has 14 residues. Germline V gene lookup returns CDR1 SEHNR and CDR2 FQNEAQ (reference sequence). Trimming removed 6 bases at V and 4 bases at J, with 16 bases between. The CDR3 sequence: CASRTGQGAYEQYF. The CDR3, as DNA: TGTGCCAGCAGGACGGGCCAGGGTGCTTACGAGCAGTACTTC.

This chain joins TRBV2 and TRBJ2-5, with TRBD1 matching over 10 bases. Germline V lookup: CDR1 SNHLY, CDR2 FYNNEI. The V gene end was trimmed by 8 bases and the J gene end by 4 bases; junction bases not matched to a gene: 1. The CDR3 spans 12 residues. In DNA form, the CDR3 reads TGTGCCAGCGGACAGGGGGGAGAGACCCAGTACTTC. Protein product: CASGQGGETQYF.

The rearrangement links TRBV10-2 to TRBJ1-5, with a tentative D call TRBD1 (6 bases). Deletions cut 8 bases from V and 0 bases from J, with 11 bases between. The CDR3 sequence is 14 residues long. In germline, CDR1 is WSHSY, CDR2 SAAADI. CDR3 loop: CASGQLYSNQPQHF. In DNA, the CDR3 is TGCGCCAGCGGACAGCTTTATAGCAATCAGCCCCAGCATTTT.

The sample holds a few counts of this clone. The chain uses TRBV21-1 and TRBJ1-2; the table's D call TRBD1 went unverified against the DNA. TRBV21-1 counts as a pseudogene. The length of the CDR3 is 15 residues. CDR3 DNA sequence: TGTGCCAGCACCCTCGGGACAAGAAGAGCGTATGGCTACACCTTC. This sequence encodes CASTLGTRRAYGYTF.

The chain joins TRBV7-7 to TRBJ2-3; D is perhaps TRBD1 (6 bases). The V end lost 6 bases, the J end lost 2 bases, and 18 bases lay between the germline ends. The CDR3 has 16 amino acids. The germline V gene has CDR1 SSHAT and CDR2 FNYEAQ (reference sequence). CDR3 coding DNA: TGTGCCAGCAGTTCCGGACAGAGCCGTTCCACAGATACGCAGTATTTT. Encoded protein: CASSSGQSRSTDTQYF.